A single sample gave rise to the 28 T cell receptor beta chains below, sequenced in a study of technical replicates of blood from a handful of donors (dated by TCRdb to 2017 to 2019). Library prep was done by the immunoSEQ multiplex PCR assay. The table was pulled from immuneACCESS by TCRdb, which kept in-frame rearrangements only. Such tables lose some clones; where checked, under half of the loss comes from unresolved V genes, and the rest has no known cause. The sample data list 65,000 to 80,000 clones, and approximately 93% of these were observed just once. The ten largest clones capture 0.35% to 0.45% of the sample. Sequencing was performed on T cells isolated from PBMCs. These TCRs come from a human donor in good health.

The V and J genes are TRBV29-1 and TRBJ2-2; possible D gene TRBD2, 6 bases. This CDR3 has 11 amino acids. The germline V gene encodes CDR1 SQVTM and CDR2 ANQGSEA. Trimming cost V 4 bases and J 6 bases, with 6 bases left between them. The CDR3 loop reads CSVAGAGELFF. The CDR3 DNA follows: TGCAGCGTTGCGGGAGCCGGGGAGCTGTTTTTT.

V is TRBV6-1 and J is TRBJ2-7; D uncertain. V shed 2 bases and J shed 3 bases, with 8 bases lying between them. CDR1 and CDR2 (germline): MNHNS, SASEGT. CDR3 size: 13 residues. The CDR3 sequence is CASSESLSYEQYF. The CDR3, as DNA: TGTGCCAGCAGTGAAAGTCTAAGCTACGAGCAGTACTTC.

This chain joins TRBV9 and TRBJ2-7, with TRBD1 matching 7 bases. The CDR3 totals 17 residues. Germline CDR1 and CDR2: SGDLS and YYNGEE. Germline trimming cut 0 bases from V and 0 bases from J; bases unmatched to any gene: 9. CDR3: CASSVDPWGQSSYEQYF. CDR3 bases: TGTGCCAGCAGCGTAGATCCATGGGGACAGAGCTCCTACGAGCAGTACTTC.

A word on this clone: The junction and the germline gene differ at one end; a read error may be behind it. The DNA for the CDR3 is TGTGCTAGCAGCTTAACAATTTCCTACGAGCAGTACTTC. Its protein is CASSLTISYEQYF. This chain links TRBV7-7 with TRBJ2-7; no reliable D call. Germline V gives CDR1 SSHAT, CDR2 FNYEAQ (reference sequence). The CDR3 totals 13 residues.

The chain links TRBV7-9 to TRBJ1-4; D remains unclear. Per germline, CDR1 SEHNR and CDR2 FQNEAQ (reference sequence). This CDR3 is built from 15 residues. V lost 1 base and J lost 8, with 14 bases in between. Here the CDR3 reads CASSLVGGGGEKLFF. For the CDR3, the DNA is TGTGCCAGCAGCTTAGTGGGCGGAGGCGGGGAAAAACTGTTTTTT.

On this clone: Relative to the germline gene, one junction end is altered; a read error may explain this. CDR3 nucleotides: TGTGCTAGCAGCTCTAGGGTTGGCGGGGGAGATACGCAGTATTTT. Translation: CASSSRVGGGDTQYF. J is TRBJ2-3 and V is TRBV7-7, with 7 nucleotides matching TRBD2. Germline V gives CDR1 SSHAT, CDR2 FNYEAQ (reference sequence). The CDR3 spans 15 residues.

This clone was detected once. The chain is built from TRBV6-1 and TRBJ2-2; the match to TRBD1 covers 7 bases. Germline V gene lookup returns CDR1 MNHNS and CDR2 SASEGT. The CDR3 length is 15 residues. The trim removed 6 bases at V and 2 bases at J, leaving 6 bases unmatched. CDR3 region: CASSSGQTNTGELFF. The CDR3, as DNA: TGTGCCAGCAGCTCGGGACAGACAAACACCGGGGAGCTGTTTTTT.

The J gene is TRBJ2-5, the V gene TRBV19, with a tentative D call TRBD2 (7 bases). The CDR3 loop spans 16 amino acids. Germline V gene data show CDR1 as LNHDA and CDR2 as SQIVND (reference sequence). V shed 5 bases and J shed 5 bases, with 21 bases lying between them. The CDR3 bases are TGTGCCAGTAGTCCCGGACTAGAGGGGGAACTCGAGACCCAGTACTTC. Its protein product is CASSPGLEGELETQYF.

V gene TRBV2 combines with J gene TRBJ2-3; 7 bases agree with TRBD1. CDR3 size: 16 residues. J gave up 2 bases and V 8 bases, and 13 bases lay outside the gene matches. Germline-derived CDR1 and CDR2 are SNHLY and FYNNEI. CDR3 coding DNA: TGTGCCAGCTGTGGGATTAGGGGGCCTGTCACAGATACGCAGTATTTT. Its protein is CASCGIRGPVTDTQYF.

V is TRBV6-5 and J is TRBJ1-2; 7 nucleotides align to TRBD1. The CDR3 is 13 amino acids. The V gene end was trimmed by 7 bases and the J gene end by 5 bases; junction bases not matched to a gene: 7. The V gene's germline CDR1 is MNHEY and CDR2 SVGAGI. The CDR3 region has the DNA TGTGCCAGCACCCAGGGGGGTAAATATGGCTACACCTTC. Its translation is CASTQGGKYGYTF.

This clone was seen just once. V gene TRBV29-1 combines with J gene TRBJ2-2; 7 nucleotides line up with TRBD1. CDR1 SQVTM and CDR2 ANQGSEA come from the germline V gene. The CDR3 runs to 15 residues. V trimming: 7 bases; J trimming: 0 bases; junction bases outside the gene matches: 8. CDR3 loop: CSALGQATNTGELFF. The CDR3 region has the DNA TGCAGCGCCTTAGGACAGGCGACGAACACCGGGGAGCTGTTTTTT.

CDR3 bases: TGTGCCAGCAGCTTGCTGGCGGGAAGAACGAACACCGGGGAGCTGTTTTTT. Its protein product is CASSLLAGRTNTGELFF. The V call is TRBV5-6, the J call TRBJ2-2, with D possibly matching TRBD2 (6 bases). Between the trimmed V and J ends, which lost 1 base and 0 bases, there was a span of 13 bases. The V gene's germline CDR1 is SGHDT and CDR2 YYEEEE. This CDR3 has 17 residues. Using reference TRBV5-6 and TRBJ2-2 for the parts outside the CDR3, the full variable domain is DAGVTQSPTHLIKTRGQQVTLRCSPKSGHDTVSWYQQALGQGPQFIFQYYEEEERQRGNFPDRFSGHQFPNYSSELNVNALLLGDSALYLCASSLLAGRTNTGELFFGEGSRLTVL.

The chain has TRBV2 and TRBJ1-2; D remains unclear. V was clipped by 4 bases and J by 6 bases, with 15 bases between them. From germline, CDR1 is SNHLY and CDR2 FYNNEI. The CDR3 loop spans 14 amino acids. CDR3 amino acids: CASSVYPPGDGYTF. The CDR3 region has the DNA TGTGCCAGCAGTGTGTACCCCCCCGGGGATGGCTACACCTTC.

This clone was seen only once. The chain links TRBV29-1 to TRBJ2-1; 10 bases are shared with TRBD2. The V segment lost 5 bases and the J segment 0 bases; nucleotides outside the gene matches: 10. The CDR3 sequence is 17 residues long. Germline loops: CDR1 SQVTM, CDR2 ANQGSEA. In DNA, the CDR3 is TGCAGCGTTATCGGACTAGCGGCACTGAGCTCCTACAATGAGCAGTTCTTC. This codes for CSVIGLAALSSYNEQFF.

This chain joins TRBV7-6 and TRBJ1-4; 9 bases fit TRBD1. The CDR3 sequence is 16 residues long. Germline-derived CDR1 and CDR2 are SGHVS and FNYEAQ. J gave up 3 bases and V 1 base, and 3 bases lay outside the gene matches. DNA of the CDR3: TGTGCCAGCAGCTTAGACGGGACAGGGCCTAATGAAAAACTGTTTTTT. This sequence encodes CASSLDGTGPNEKLFF.

The chain employs TRBV7-6 and TRBJ2-1; 9 nucleotides agree with TRBD2. The CDR3 is 15 amino acids. The V gene's germline CDR1 is SGHVS and CDR2 FNYEAQ. Trimming took 5 bases from V and 2 from J; bases not matched to a gene: 4. The CDR3, as DNA: TGTGCCAGCAGCCTTAGCGGGAGTGCCTACAATGAGCAGTTCTTC. Its translation: CASSLSGSAYNEQFF.

The rearrangement uses TRBV29-1 and TRBJ2-2; 7 bases line up with TRBD1. V lost 6 bases and J lost 6; bases outside the gene matches: 10. From germline, CDR1 is SQVTM and CDR2 ANQGSEA. There are 14 residues in the CDR3. CDR3 in amino acids: CSVDRQGRAGELFF. The CDR3 DNA reads TGCAGCGTGGATCGACAGGGAAGGGCCGGGGAGCTGTTTTTT.

V gene TRBV28 combines with J gene TRBJ2-7; 14 bases map to TRBD2. J gave up 2 bases and V 3 bases, and 6 bases lay outside the gene matches. The CDR3 sequence is 17 residues long. Germline CDR1 is MDHEN and CDR2 is SYDVKM. The CDR3 is CASSFSGLAGVAYEQYF. In DNA form, the CDR3 reads TGTGCCAGCAGTTTTTCGGGACTAGCGGGAGTGGCCTACGAGCAGTACTTC.

This chain links TRBV9 with TRBJ2-7, with D unresolved. The V gene's germline CDR1 is SGDLS and CDR2 YYNGEE. Trimming stripped 2 bases from V and 0 bases from J, with 9 bases between. This CDR3 has 14 residues. The chain's CDR3 is CASSVNTHSYEQYF. The CDR3 region has the DNA TGTGCCAGCAGCGTTAATACTCACTCCTACGAGCAGTACTTC.

The rearrangement uses TRBV27 and TRBJ2-1; 10 bases agree with TRBD2. V was pared by 3 bases and J by 6 bases, with 2 bases of the junction left unmatched. This CDR3 is built from 14 residues. The V gene's germline CDR1 is MNHEY and CDR2 SMNVEV (reference sequence). The CDR3 here is CASSFQREGNEQFF. The CDR3 nucleotides read TGTGCCAGCAGTTTCCAGCGGGAGGGCAATGAGCAGTTCTTC.

This rearrangement joins TRBV27 to TRBJ1-1; D is ambiguous. CDR3 length: 15 amino acids. V was trimmed by 4 bases and J by 1 base, leaving 13 bases between them. Per the germline V gene, CDR1 is MNHEY and CDR2 is SMNVEV (reference sequence). CDR3 residues: CASSYLRSGNTEAFF. The CDR3 nucleotides read TGTGCCAGCAGTTACCTTCGCAGCGGGAACACTGAAGCTTTCTTT.

This clone came up a few times. The chain recombines TRBV4-1 with TRBJ1-1; D ambiguous. From germline, CDR1 is MGHRA and CDR2 YSYEKL. V shed 1 base and J shed 1 base, with 7 bases lying between them. CDR3 length: 14 residues. In nucleotides, the CDR3 is TGCGCCAGCAGCCAAGGAGGGAAGAACACTGAAGCTTTCTTT. Translating it yields CASSQGGKNTEAFF.

The gene calls are TRBV2 and TRBJ1-2; the match to TRBD1 covers 8 bases. This CDR3 is built from 15 residues. V trimming: 5 bases; J trimming: 3 bases; junction bases outside the gene matches: 8. Germline V gene lookup returns CDR1 SNHLY and CDR2 FYNNEI. The CDR3 DNA reads as TGTGCCAGCAGTCCCGGGACAGGTTGGGACTATGGCTACACCTTC. Translating gives CASSPGTGWDYGYTF.

This chain links TRBV2 with TRBJ1-2; D is ambiguous. The CDR3 extends over 11 amino acids. CDR1 is SNHLY and CDR2 is FYNNEI in the germline V gene. Trimming took off 9 bases at V and 4 bases at J, with 9 bases between the two ends. Here the CDR3 DNA reads TGTGCCAGATTTAAGAGCTATGGCTACACCTTC. Translation: CARFKSYGYTF.

The rearrangement joins TRBV11-1 to TRBJ2-5; 9 nucleotides agree with TRBD2. Germline values: CDR1 SGHAT, CDR2 FQDESV (reference sequence). The J segment lost 2 bases and the V segment lost 4 bases, leaving 11 bases of the junction unmatched. The CDR3 consists of 17 residues. The CDR3: CASSSWGREGSQETQYF. DNA for the CDR3: TGTGCCAGCAGCTCCTGGGGGCGGGAGGGCTCTCAAGAGACCCAGTACTTC. Based on the CDR3 plus reference TRBV11-1 and TRBJ2-5, the full variable domain is EAEVAQSPRYKITEKSQAVAFWCDPISGHATLYWYRQILGQGPELLVQFQDESVVDDSQLPKDRFSAERLKGVDSTLKIQPAELGDSAMYLCASSSWGREGSQETQYFGPGTRLLVL.

This chain joins TRBV7-8 and TRBJ2-5; 12 nucleotides match TRBD2. This CDR3 region has 18 residues. Per the germline V gene, CDR1 is SGHVS and CDR2 is FQNEAQ. J gave up 3 bases and V 5 bases, and 13 bases lay outside the gene matches. The CDR3 bases are TGTGCCAGCAGCCAAAGACTAGCGGGAGCTGGGGTAAAAGAGACCCAGTACTTC. Amino acids: CASSQRLAGAGVKETQYF.

This clone appeared once. J is TRBJ2-1 and V is TRBV7-9; no definite D call. In germline, CDR1 is SEHNR, CDR2 FQNEAQ (reference sequence). The CDR3 spans 12 residues. V lost 5 bases and J 5 bases, leaving 7 bases between the germline ends. The CDR3 DNA sequence: TGTGCCAGCAGCGGCATTGACAATGAGCAGTTCTTC. Encoded protein: CASSGIDNEQFF. Complete variable domain (other parts from reference TRBV7-9 and TRBJ2-1): DTGVSQNPRHKITKRGQNVTFRCDPISEHNRLYWYRQTLGQGPEFLTYFQNEAQLEKSRLLSDRFSAERPKGSFSTLEIQRTEQGDSAMYLCASSGIDNEQFFGPGTRLTVL.

This clone was seen once. The rearrangement joins TRBV29-1 to TRBJ1-2; 7 nucleotides align to TRBD1. J was trimmed by 7 bases and V by 4 bases; bases with no gene match: 9. The germline V gene has CDR1 SQVTM and CDR2 ANQGSEA. The CDR3 sequence is 13 residues long. The CDR3 DNA is TGCAGCGTTGGTCCAGGGGGAGAGGGTGGCTACACCTTC. It translates to CSVGPGGEGGYTF.